The entry below gives a single T cell receptor (beta chain) sequence along with its context. This CDR3 has 14 residues. CDR1 is GTSNPN, CDR2 SVGIG, per germline (reference sequence). Trimming took 3 bases from V and 2 from J, leaving 13 bases between them. Enrolled through a virtual design, the participants were between roughly 18 and 90 years of age and came from about two dozen US areas. The data stem from a study of blood T cell repertoires in COVID-19. Authors' data handling: Nucleated cell number was recorded as an estimate derived from reference gene primer amplification. The protocol was immunoSEQ multiplex PCR, while the TCRdb copy is restricted to in-frame clones and leaves out a portion. From that table come the V and J calls and clone size; the DNA was used to work out D and trimming. In the table there are some 320,000 clones, roughly 89% of which are singletons.

Specimen: PBMCs or T cells enriched from blood (not recorded which). The chain couples TRBV30 to TRBJ1-2; D is ambiguous. The clonotype was recovered from a man aged 55 to 69 who had recovered from COVID-19. As DNA, the CDR3 is TGTGCCTGGAGATGGAGGACGCAGAACTATGGCTACACCTTC. It encodes CAWRWRTQNYGYTF. The entire variable domain, with the rest obtained from reference TRBV30 and TRBJ1-2, is as follows: SQTIHQWPATLVQPVGSPLSLECTVEGTSNPNLYWYRQAAGRGLQLLFYSVGIGQISSEVPQNLSASRPQDRQFILSSKKLLLSDSGFYLCAWRWRTQNYGYTFGSGTRLTVV.